This record looks at one TCR beta chain sequence and its context. Methods used by the authors: Nucleated cell number was recorded as an estimate derived from reference gene primer amplification. Only in-frame clones appear in the TCRdb table, and some are missing; sequencing was by immunoSEQ multiplex PCR. V and J calls and clone size are those listed in that table; D and trimming were worked out from the DNA. The sample yields a few hundred thousand clones, about nine tenths seen once. This entry comes from a study of blood T cell repertoires in COVID-19. About the study: Researchers got acute and convalescent COVID-19 samples from the United States, Italy and Spain.

The V gene's germline CDR1 is LNHDA and CDR2 SQIVND (reference sequence). The CDR3 spans 19 residues. Trimming at V came to 6 bases and at J to 0 bases, leaving 13 bases not matched to a gene. Sequencing was performed on peripheral blood. This receptor was taken from a man aged 50-59 years with acute or convalescent COVID-19. The V gene is TRBV19, the J gene TRBJ1-5; 11 bases agree with TRBD1. The CDR3 here is CASSRPPGTGGYSNQPQHF. The CDR3 nucleotides read TGTGCCAGTAGCCGCCCACCCGGGACAGGGGGATATAGCAATCAGCCCCAGCATTTT.